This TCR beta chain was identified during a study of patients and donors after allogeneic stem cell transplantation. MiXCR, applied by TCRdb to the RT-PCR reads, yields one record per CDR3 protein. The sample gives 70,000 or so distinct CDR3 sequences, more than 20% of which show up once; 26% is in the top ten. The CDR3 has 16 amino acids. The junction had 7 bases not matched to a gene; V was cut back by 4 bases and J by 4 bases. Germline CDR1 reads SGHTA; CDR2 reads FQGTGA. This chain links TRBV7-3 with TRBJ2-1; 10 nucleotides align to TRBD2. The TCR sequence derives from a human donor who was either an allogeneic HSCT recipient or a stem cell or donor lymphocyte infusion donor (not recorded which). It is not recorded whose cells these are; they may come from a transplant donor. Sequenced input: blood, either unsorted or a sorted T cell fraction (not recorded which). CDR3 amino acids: CASSSPGTSAYNEQFF. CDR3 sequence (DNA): TGTGCCAGCAGCTCCCCGGGGACTAGCGCGTACAATGAGCAGTTCTTC.